These 9 T cell receptor beta chains were sequenced from one sample in a study of blood T cell repertoires in COVID-19. TCRdb's table, derived via immunoSEQ multiplex PCR, lists solely in-frame clones and lacks some. The sample has about 430,000 clones; around 89% are singletons. Sequenced sample: PBMCs or T cells enriched from blood (not recorded which). The receptors were gathered from a man aged 30-40 years who had recovered from COVID-19.

This clone was seen only once. The CDR3 loop is CASSMTGVGYGYTF. The CDR3, as DNA: TGTGCCAGTAGTATGACAGGGGTGGGTTATGGCTACACCTTC. The chain couples TRBV19 to TRBJ1-2, with 8 positions matching TRBD1. Per the germline V gene, CDR1 is LNHDA and CDR2 is SQIVND (reference sequence). CDR3 length: 14 amino acids. The V gene end was trimmed by 3 bases and the J gene end by 5 bases; junction bases not matched to a gene: 5.

The chain uses TRBV12-5 and TRBJ1-1; 9 bases agree with TRBD1. The germline gives CDR1 LGHNT, CDR2 FRNRAP. The CDR3 loop spans 15 amino acids. The ends lost 0 bases at V and 5 bases at J; junction bases unmatched: 4. CDR3 in DNA: TGTGCTAGTGGTTTGGTACAGGGGGCGCAGACTGAAGCTTTCTTT. Amino acids: CASGLVQGAQTEAFF. Full variable domain (outside the CDR3, taken from reference TRBV12-5 and TRBJ1-1): DARVTQTPRHKVTEMGQEVTMRCQPILGHNTVFWYRQTMMQGLELLAYFRNRAPLDDSGMPKDRFSAEMPDATLATLKIQPSEPRDSAVYFCASGLVQGAQTEAFFGQGTRLTVV.

The V call is TRBV18, the J call TRBJ1-5; the D gene is possibly TRBD1 (5 bases). This CDR3 has 15 residues. Germline assignment: CDR1 KGHSH and CDR2 LQKENI. Deletions cut 1 base from V and 0 bases from J, with 7 bases between. The CDR3 reads CASSPLQGSNQPQHF. The CDR3 bases are TGTGCCAGCTCACCACTTCAGGGTAGCAATCAGCCCCAGCATTTT.

The chain has TRBV7-8 and TRBJ2-1; D gene ambiguous. The CDR3 runs 15 residues. Trimming left V 1 base short and J 8 bases short, with 15 bases between. Germline CDR1 reads SGHVS; CDR2 reads FQNEAQ. The CDR3 loop is CASSLGGFTPDEQFF. The CDR3 bases are TGTGCCAGCAGCTTAGGAGGTTTTACCCCCGATGAGCAGTTCTTC.

This sequence joins TRBV6-5 and TRBJ1-6; TRBD1 matches at 7 bases. V shed 5 bases, J shed 10 bases, and the junction held 8 bases outside the gene matches. The CDR3 covers 14 residues. The germline V gene has CDR1 MNHEY and CDR2 SVGAGI. The CDR3 DNA is TGTGCCAGCAGTCTTTCACAGGGGAAGTCACCCCTCCACTTT. This sequence encodes CASSLSQGKSPLHF.

This chain joins TRBV24-1 and TRBJ1-2; 9 bases line up with TRBD1. CDR3 length: 14 residues. The junction had 3 bases not matched to a gene; V was cut back by 3 bases and J by 5 bases. CDR1 is KGHDR, CDR2 SFDVKD, per germline. CDR3 region: CATSDGTGLYGYTF. CDR3 bases: TGTGCCACCAGTGATGGGACAGGGCTGTATGGCTACACCTTC.

V usage is TRBV28 and J usage is TRBJ1-2, with D unclear. CDR3 length equals 13 residues. V gave up 4 bases and J gave up 2 bases, with 8 bases separating them. Looked up from germline, CDR1 is MDHEN and CDR2 is SYDVKM. The DNA of the CDR3 is TGTGCCAGCAGTTCAGGTCTCAACTATGGCTACACCTTC. It codes for CASSSGLNYGYTF.

This chain connects TRBV7-2 to TRBJ1-5; TRBD1 agrees at 10 bases. Germline CDR1 and CDR2: SGHTA and FQGNSA. V lost 1 base and J lost 0; bases outside the gene matches: 6. The CDR3 consists of 18 residues. The CDR3 DNA is TGTGCCAGCAGCTTAGACCCCTGGGACAGGGGTAGCAATCAGCCCCAGCATTTT. Its protein product is CASSLDPWDRGSNQPQHF.

The chain links TRBV11-2 to TRBJ2-7; 11 bases are a match to TRBD2. V dropped 0 bases and J dropped 10; count of bases not matched to a gene: 8. Germline V CDR1 and CDR2: SGHAT, FQNNGV. This CDR3 spans 15 amino acids. The DNA of the CDR3 is TGTGCCAGCAGCTTAGATTCCCTAGCGGGAGGTATACAGTACTTC. It yields the protein CASSLDSLAGGIQYF.